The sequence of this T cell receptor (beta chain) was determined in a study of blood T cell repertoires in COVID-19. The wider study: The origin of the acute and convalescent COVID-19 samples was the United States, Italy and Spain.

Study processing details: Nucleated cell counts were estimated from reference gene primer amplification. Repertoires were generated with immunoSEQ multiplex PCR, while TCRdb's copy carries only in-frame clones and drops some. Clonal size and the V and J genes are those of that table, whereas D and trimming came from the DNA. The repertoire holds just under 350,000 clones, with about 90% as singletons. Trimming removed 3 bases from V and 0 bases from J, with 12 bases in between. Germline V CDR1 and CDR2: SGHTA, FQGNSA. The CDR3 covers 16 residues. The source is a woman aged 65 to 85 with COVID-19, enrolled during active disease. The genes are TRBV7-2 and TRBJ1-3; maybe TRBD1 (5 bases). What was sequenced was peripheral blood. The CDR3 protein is CASSFIGGDSGNTIYF. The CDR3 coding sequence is TGTGCCAGCAGCTTTATCGGGGGGGACTCTGGAAACACCATATATTTT.